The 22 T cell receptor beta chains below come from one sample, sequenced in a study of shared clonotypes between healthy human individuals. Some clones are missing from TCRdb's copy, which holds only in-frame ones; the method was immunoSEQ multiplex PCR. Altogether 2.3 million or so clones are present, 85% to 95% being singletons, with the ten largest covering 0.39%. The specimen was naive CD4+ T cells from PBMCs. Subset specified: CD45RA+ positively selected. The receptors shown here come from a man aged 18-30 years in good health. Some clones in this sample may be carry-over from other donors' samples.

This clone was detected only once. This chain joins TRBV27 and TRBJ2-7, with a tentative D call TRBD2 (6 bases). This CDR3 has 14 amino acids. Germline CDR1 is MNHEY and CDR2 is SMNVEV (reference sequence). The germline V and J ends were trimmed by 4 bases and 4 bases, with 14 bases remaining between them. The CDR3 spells CASSSVGGTYEQYF. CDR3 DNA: TGTGCCAGCAGTTCCGTCGGGGGAACTTACGAGCAGTACTTC.

Here the CDR3 reads CASRAGTDTGELFF. CDR3 nucleotide sequence: TGTGCCAGCAGGGCCGGGACGGACACCGGGGAGCTGTTTTTT. This chain uses TRBV25-1 with TRBJ2-2; possibly TRBD1 or TRBD2 for D (5 bases each). The CDR3 runs to 14 residues. Germline loops: CDR1 MGHDK, CDR2 SYGVNS. V was pared by 6 bases and J by 3 bases, with 11 bases between.

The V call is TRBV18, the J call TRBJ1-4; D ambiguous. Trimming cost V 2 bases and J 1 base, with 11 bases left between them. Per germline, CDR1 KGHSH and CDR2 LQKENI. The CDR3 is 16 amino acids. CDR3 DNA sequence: TGTGCCAGCTCACCAATCCAGGAGGTAACTAATGAAAAACTGTTTTTT. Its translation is CASSPIQEVTNEKLFF.

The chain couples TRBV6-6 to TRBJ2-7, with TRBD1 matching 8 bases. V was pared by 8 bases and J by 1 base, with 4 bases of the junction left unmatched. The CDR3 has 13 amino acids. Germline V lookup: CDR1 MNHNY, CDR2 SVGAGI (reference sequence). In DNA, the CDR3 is TGTGCCAGCGGGCGGACAGGGTCCTACGAGCAGTACTTC. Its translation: CASGRTGSYEQYF.

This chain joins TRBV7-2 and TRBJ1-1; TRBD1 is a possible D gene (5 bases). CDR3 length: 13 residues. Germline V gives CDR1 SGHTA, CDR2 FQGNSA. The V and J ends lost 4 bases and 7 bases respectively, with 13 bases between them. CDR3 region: CASSYQTEGEAFF. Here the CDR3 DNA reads TGTGCCAGCAGCTATCAGACAGAGGGTGAAGCTTTCTTT. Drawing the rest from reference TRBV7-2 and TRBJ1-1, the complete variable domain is GAGVSQSPSNKVTEKGKDVELRCDPISGHTALYWYRQSLGQGLEFLIYFQGNSAPDKSGLPSDRFSAERTGGSVSTLTIQRTQQEDSAVYLCASSYQTEGEAFFGQGTRLTVV.

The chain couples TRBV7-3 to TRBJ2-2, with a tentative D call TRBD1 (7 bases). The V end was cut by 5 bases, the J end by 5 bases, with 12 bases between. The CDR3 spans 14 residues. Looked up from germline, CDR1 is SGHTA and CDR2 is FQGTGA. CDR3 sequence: CASSRRGQTGELFF. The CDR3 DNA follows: TGTGCCAGCAGCCGGAGGGGGCAAACCGGGGAGCTGTTTTTT.

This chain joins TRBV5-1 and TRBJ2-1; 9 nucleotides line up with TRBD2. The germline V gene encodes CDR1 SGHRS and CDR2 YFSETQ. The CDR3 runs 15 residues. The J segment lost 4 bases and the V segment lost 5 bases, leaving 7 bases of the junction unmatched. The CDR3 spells CASRGAGGVYNEQFF. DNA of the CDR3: TGCGCCAGCAGGGGAGCGGGGGGCGTGTACAATGAGCAGTTCTTC.

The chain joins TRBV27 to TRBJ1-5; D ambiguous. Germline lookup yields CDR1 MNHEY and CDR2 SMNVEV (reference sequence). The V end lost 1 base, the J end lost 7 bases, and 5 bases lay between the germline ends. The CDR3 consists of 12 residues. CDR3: CASSLLTQPQHF. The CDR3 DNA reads TGTGCCAGCAGTTTATTAACCCAGCCCCAGCATTTT.

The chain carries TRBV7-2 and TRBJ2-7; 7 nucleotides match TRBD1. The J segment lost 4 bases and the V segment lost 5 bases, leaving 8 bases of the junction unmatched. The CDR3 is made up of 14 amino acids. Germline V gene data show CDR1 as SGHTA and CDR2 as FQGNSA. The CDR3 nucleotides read TGTGCCAGCAGCGAGAACTACAGGGGATACGAGCAGTACTTC. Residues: CASSENYRGYEQYF.

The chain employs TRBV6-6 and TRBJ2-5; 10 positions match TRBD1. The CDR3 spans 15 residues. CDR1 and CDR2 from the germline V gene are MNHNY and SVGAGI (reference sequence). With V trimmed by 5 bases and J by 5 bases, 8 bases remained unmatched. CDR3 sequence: CASSTGQGEGETQYF. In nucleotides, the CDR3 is TGTGCCAGCAGTACCGGACAGGGGGAAGGGGAGACCCAGTACTTC.

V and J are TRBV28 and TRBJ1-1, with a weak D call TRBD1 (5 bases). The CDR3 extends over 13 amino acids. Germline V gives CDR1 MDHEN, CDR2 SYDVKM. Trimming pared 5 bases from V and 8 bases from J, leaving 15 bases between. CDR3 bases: TGTGCCAGCAGTAAAGGGAGGGACCGGGAAGCTTTCTTT. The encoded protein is CASSKGRDREAFF.

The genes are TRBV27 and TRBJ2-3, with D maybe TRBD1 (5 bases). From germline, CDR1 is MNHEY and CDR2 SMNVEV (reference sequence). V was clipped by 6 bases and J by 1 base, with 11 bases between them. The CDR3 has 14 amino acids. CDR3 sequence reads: CASSTRVGTDTQYF. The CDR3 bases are TGTGCCAGCAGCACCAGGGTCGGCACAGATACGCAGTATTTT.

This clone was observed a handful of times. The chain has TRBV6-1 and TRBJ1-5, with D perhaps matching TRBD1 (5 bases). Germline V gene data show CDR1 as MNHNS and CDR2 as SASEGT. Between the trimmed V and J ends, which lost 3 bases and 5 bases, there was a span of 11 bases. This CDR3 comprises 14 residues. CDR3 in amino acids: CASSDQGGDQPQHF. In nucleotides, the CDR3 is TGTGCCAGCAGTGACCAGGGAGGGGATCAGCCCCAGCATTTT.

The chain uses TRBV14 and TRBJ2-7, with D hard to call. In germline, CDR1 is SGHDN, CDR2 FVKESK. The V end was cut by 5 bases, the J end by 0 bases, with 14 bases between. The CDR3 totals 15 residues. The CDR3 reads CASSAVPVFSYEQYF. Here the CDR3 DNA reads TGTGCCAGCAGCGCCGTTCCGGTATTCTCCTACGAGCAGTACTTC.

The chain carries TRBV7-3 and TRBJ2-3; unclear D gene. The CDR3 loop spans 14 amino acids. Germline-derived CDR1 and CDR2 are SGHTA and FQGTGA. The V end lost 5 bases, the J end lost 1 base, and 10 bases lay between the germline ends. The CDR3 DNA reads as TGTGCCAGCAGCCCTCTCAGCGGCACAGATACGCAGTATTTT. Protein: CASSPLSGTDTQYF.

The CDR3 is CASSRWTDSYEQYF. CDR3 DNA sequence: TGTGCCAGCAGTCGCTGGACAGACTCCTACGAGCAGTACTTC. The J gene is TRBJ2-7, the V gene TRBV6-5, with D perhaps matching TRBD1 (6 bases). From germline, CDR1 is MNHEY and CDR2 SVGAGI. The V and J ends lost 5 bases and 0 bases respectively, with 11 bases between them. The CDR3 is made up of 14 amino acids.

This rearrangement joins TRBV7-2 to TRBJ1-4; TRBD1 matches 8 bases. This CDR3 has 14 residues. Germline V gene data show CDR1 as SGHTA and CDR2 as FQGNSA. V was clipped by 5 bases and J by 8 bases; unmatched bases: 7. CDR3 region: CASSPGQGGEKLFF. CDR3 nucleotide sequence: TGTGCCAGCAGCCCCGGACAGGGAGGAGAAAAACTGTTTTTT.

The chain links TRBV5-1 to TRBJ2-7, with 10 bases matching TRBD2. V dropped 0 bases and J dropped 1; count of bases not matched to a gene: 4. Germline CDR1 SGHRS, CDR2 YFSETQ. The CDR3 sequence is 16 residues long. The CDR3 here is CASSLGATSGSYEQYF. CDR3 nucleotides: TGCGCCAGCAGCTTGGGTGCGACTAGCGGGTCCTACGAGCAGTACTTC.

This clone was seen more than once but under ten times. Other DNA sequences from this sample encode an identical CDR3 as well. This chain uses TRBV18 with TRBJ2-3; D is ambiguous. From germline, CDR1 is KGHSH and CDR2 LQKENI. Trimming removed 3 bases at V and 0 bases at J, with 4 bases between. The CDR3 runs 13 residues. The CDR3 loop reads CASSPPSTDTQYF. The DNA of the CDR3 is TGTGCCAGCTCACCTCCTAGCACAGATACGCAGTATTTT.

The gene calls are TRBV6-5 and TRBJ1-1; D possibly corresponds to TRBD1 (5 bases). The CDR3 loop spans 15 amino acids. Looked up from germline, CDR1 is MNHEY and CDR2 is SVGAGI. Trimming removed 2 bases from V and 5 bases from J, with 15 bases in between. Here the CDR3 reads CASSYGGGARTEAFF. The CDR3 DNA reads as TGTGCCAGCAGTTACGGTGGAGGGGCGCGGACTGAAGCTTTCTTT.

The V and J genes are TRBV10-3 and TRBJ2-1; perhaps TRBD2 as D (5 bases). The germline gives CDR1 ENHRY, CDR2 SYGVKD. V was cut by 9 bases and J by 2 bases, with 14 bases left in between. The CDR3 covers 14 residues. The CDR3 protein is CAITNGVTYNEQFF. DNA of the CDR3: TGTGCCATTACAAACGGGGTTACCTACAATGAGCAGTTCTTC.

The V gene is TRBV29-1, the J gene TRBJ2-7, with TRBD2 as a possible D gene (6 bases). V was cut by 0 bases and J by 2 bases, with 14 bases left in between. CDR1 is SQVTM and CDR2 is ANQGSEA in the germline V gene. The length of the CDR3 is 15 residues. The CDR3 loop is CSVEEYIAEAYEQYF. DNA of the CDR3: TGCAGCGTTGAAGAGTATATAGCGGAGGCCTACGAGCAGTACTTC.